This T cell receptor (beta chain) emerged from a study of T cells in Graves' hyperthyroidism and ophthalmopathy. The CDR3 spans 15 residues. V lost 3 bases to trimming and J lost 5 bases; unmatched junction nucleotides: 5. Germline V gene data show CDR1 as SGHTA and CDR2 as FQGNSA. Template material for amplifying TCR beta CDR3 regions consisted of RNA transcripts. The HTBI primer set drove a first-round RT-PCR of the TCR CDR3. TCRdb recomputed calls from the multiplex PCR reads with MiXCR, one row per CDR3 protein. The profile shows about half a million distinct CDR3 sequences, under 25% of them singletons. Uncontrolled infection, other autoimmune disease, pregnancy and lactation each barred patients from inclusion. Every diagnosis used clinical symptoms, serum thyroxine and TRAb, thyroid ultrasound and orbital computed tomography. In its sample, this clonotype was seen many times.

Sequencing was done on a sample of blood. The V call is TRBV7-2, the J call TRBJ2-1, with 9 bases fitting TRBD1. The TCR comes from a woman aged 70 to 79 with Graves' ophthalmopathy. CDR3 region: CASSLAGTGNNEQFF. CDR3 nucleotides: TGTGCCAGCAGCTTGGCCGGGACAGGGAACAATGAGCAGTTCTTC.